The T cell receptor beta chain described here comes from a study of blood T cells in healthy people across ages. General study findings and limits: Age advanced and TCR beta diversity per million T cells fell, roughly linearly.

On this clonotype itself: Its target is unknown.

Then a second PCR, running roughly 6 to 11 cycles, was carried out with a sample-barcoded 5' primer and a J-beta primer mix. Each CDR3 protein is one row after TCRdb ran MiXCR on the 5' RACE reads. The sample includes roughly 410,000 distinct CDR3 sequences, 45% to 65% of them seen just once. The donors, healthy Caucasians from Russia, were aged roughly 6 to 100. Total RNA amounts of at least 5 micrograms were extracted per sample. V gave up 3 bases and J gave up 10 bases; unmatched junction bases: 4. Per germline, CDR1 MGHDK and CDR2 SYGVNS. The CDR3 has 12 residues. The V and J genes are TRBV25-1 and TRBJ2-3; 7 bases match TRBD2. Sequenced input: blood. The sequence was collected from a man in his fifties or sixties in good health. DNA of the CDR3: TGTGCCAGCAGTGACGGCGGGAGTCCGCAGTATTTT. Its protein is CASSDGGSPQYF.